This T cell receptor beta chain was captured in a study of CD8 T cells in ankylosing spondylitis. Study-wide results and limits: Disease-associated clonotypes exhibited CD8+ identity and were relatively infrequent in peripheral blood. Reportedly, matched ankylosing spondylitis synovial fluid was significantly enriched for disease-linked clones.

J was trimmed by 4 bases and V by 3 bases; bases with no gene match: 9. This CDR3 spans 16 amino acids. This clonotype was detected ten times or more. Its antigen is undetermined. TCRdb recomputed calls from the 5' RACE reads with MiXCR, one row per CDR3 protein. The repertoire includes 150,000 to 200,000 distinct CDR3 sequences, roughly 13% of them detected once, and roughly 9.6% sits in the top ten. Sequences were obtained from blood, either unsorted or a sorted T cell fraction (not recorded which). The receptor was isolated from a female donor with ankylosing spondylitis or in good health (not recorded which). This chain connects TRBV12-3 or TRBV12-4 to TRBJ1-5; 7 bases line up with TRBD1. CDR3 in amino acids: CASSFREAGGNQPQHF. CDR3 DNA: TGTGCCAGCAGTTTCCGAGAAGCAGGGGGAAATCAGCCCCAGCATTTT.